A selection of T cell receptor beta chains follows, all from one sample in a study of shared clonotypes between healthy human individuals. Sequencing was performed with immunoSEQ multiplex PCR; in TCRdb, only in-frame clones are kept and a portion is missing. The repertoire consists of 530,000 or so clones, with 60% to 80% occurring once and the leading ten covering approximately 12%. The source material was PBMCs. These receptors all stem from a woman in her 40s in good health. Some clones in this sample may be carry-over from other donors' samples. CDR3s include the opening cysteine and the closing phenylalanine or tryptophan. D genes are given only for firm matches. The size of a clone is reported for some rows only, either as once, few or many, or as a class for expanded clones.

cdr3_aa cdr3_nt d_call v_call clone_size j_call
CASSGSGTGVGEQYF TGTGCCAGCAGTGGTTCCGGGACAGGGGTTGGAGAGCAGTACTTC TRBD1 TRBV6-1 . TRBJ2-7
CASSLRASQETQYF TGCGCCAGCAGCTTGAGGGCGAGCCAAGAGACCCAGTACTTC . TRBV5-1 . TRBJ2-5
CASSLSGRAYNEQFF TGTGCCAGCAGCCTGAGCGGGAGGGCCTACAATGAGCAGTTCTTC TRBD2 TRBV9 . TRBJ2-1
CASRDTGRNYGYTF TGTGCCAGCAGGGATACAGGGCGTAACTATGGCTACACCTTC . TRBV27 . TRBJ1-2
CASSLGGSNTEAFF TGTGCCAGCAGCTTAGGCGGATCGAACACTGAAGCTTTCTTT . TRBV7-9 . TRBJ1-1
CASSLGMDLNIQYF TGTGCCAGCAGCTTAGGGATGGACTTAAACATTCAGTACTTC . TRBV7-8 once TRBJ2-4
CASSLNYEQYF TGCGCCAGCAGCTTAAACTACGAGCAGTACTTC . TRBV5-1 many TRBJ2-7
CASSRSGVTSGRADTQYF TGCGCCAGCAGCCGATCAGGGGTGACTAGCGGGAGAGCAGATACGCAGTATTTT TRBD2 TRBV4-3 . TRBJ2-3
CASSLQGSGRIDEQYF TGCGCCAGCAGCTTGCAGGGTAGCGGGAGGATCGACGAGCAGTACTTC TRBD2 TRBV5-1 few TRBJ2-7
CAWSVIKGRNEQFF TGTGCCTGGAGTGTAATAAAGGGGAGAAATGAGCAGTTCTTC . TRBV30 once TRBJ2-1
CASSPGLARDEQFF TGTGCCAGCTCACCGGGCCTAGCGCGCGATGAGCAGTTCTTC . TRBV18 . TRBJ2-1
CASGEAVNGYTF TGTGCCAGCGGAGAGGCAGTTAATGGCTACACCTTC . TRBV28 many TRBJ1-2
CASSEGAGFGYGYTF TGTGCCAGCAGTGAAGGGGCAGGGTTTGGCTATGGCTACACCTTC . TRBV6-1 . TRBJ1-2
CASSRTSFSGNTIYF TGTGCCAGCAGCCGGACATCCTTCTCTGGAAACACCATATATTTT . TRBV5-6 few TRBJ1-3
CASSIQAERNIQYF TGTGCCAGTAGTATTCAGGCGGAACGAAACATTCAGTACTTC . TRBV19 once TRBJ2-4
CASSVYGSVGNEQFF TGTGCCAGCAGTGTGTACGGGAGTGTAGGGAATGAGCAGTTCTTC . TRBV2 . TRBJ2-1
CASSIGRQGQISNQPQHF TGTGCCAGTAGTATAGGCCGGCAGGGGCAGATTAGCAATCAGCCCCAGCATTTT . TRBV19 . TRBJ1-5
CASSPRRTGGERNTIYF TGTGCCAGCAGTCCGCGCCGGACAGGGGGCGAGCGAAACACCATATATTTT TRBD1 TRBV27 many TRBJ1-3
CASSSGQGGQPQHF TGTGCCAGCAGTTCAGGACAGGGAGGTCAGCCCCAGCATTTT TRBD1 TRBV6-6 once TRBJ1-5
CASSSPGGGNQPQHF TGTGCCAGCAGTTCACCAGGGGGAGGCAATCAGCCCCAGCATTTT TRBD1 TRBV28 . TRBJ1-5
CASREGTDRNEKLFF TGTGCCAGCAGGGAGGGGACGGATCGGAATGAAAAACTGTTTTTT . TRBV2 . TRBJ1-4
CASSLRGVSFGYSYNEQFF TGTGCCAGCAGTTTAAGAGGGGTCAGCTTTGGTTACTCCTACAATGAGCAGTTCTTC . TRBV28 . TRBJ2-1
CASGGGRIGTDTQYF TGTGCCAGCGGTGGTGGGAGGATCGGAACAGATACGCAGTATTTT . TRBV27 . TRBJ2-3
CASTIDSNYGYTF TGCGCCAGCACAATCGATTCTAACTATGGCTACACCTTC . TRBV5-1 . TRBJ1-2
CASGLGQGVTETQYF TGTGCCAGCGGATTAGGACAGGGGGTCACGGAGACCCAGTACTTC TRBD1 TRBV2 . TRBJ2-5
CASSQDPGQGSEKLFF TGCGCCAGCAGCCAAGACCCGGGACAGGGTTCCGAAAAACTGTTTTTT TRBD1 TRBV4-1 once TRBJ1-4
CASSYSSLPGANVLTF TGTGCCAGCAGCTACTCCTCACTCCCTGGGGCCAACGTCCTGACTTTC . TRBV7-3 . TRBJ2-6
CASRRSFRNTGELFF TGCGCCAGCAGACGATCATTCAGGAACACCGGGGAGCTGTTTTTT . TRBV4-1 . TRBJ2-2
CAWLSEAGQGTYEQYF TGTGCCTGGTTATCAGAGGCGGGACAGGGAACCTACGAGCAGTACTTC TRBD1 TRBV30 . TRBJ2-7
CASSLMGQLSSYEQYF TGCGCCAGCAGCTTGATGGGACAGCTATCTTCCTACGAGCAGTACTTC TRBD1 TRBV5-1 . TRBJ2-7
CASSPQGSHGNTIYF TGTGCCAGCAGCCCACAGGGAAGTCATGGAAACACCATATATTTT . TRBV7-9 . TRBJ1-3
CASSLRGVAHGFYNEQFF TGTGCCAGCAGCTTAAGAGGGGTAGCTCATGGGTTTTACAATGAGCAGTTCTTC . TRBV7-3 . TRBJ2-1
CASSQRQGSYNEQFF TGCGCCAGCAGCCAGCGACAGGGATCCTACAATGAGCAGTTCTTC TRBD1 TRBV4-1 . TRBJ2-1
CASSLSGMNTEAFF TGTGCCAGCAGCTTATCTGGCATGAACACTGAAGCTTTCTTT . TRBV11-3 . TRBJ1-1
CSVVGGQGGNTIYF TGCAGCGTTGTGGGGGGACAGGGTGGAAACACCATATATTTT TRBD1 TRBV29-1 once TRBJ1-3
CAWRAGAGLQYF TGTGCCTGGAGGGCCGGTGCGGGGTTGCAGTACTTC . TRBV30 . TRBJ2-7
CASSTTGGDEKLFF TGTGCCAGTAGTACGACAGGGGGCGATGAAAAACTGTTTTTT TRBD1 TRBV19 . TRBJ1-4
CASGTHRGTTPYEQYF TGTGCCAGCGGGACACACAGGGGCACAACTCCCTACGAGCAGTACTTC TRBD1 TRBV11-2 . TRBJ2-7
CASSYGDRGGTEAFF TGTGCCAGCAGTTATGGAGACAGGGGGGGAACTGAAGCTTTCTTT TRBD1 TRBV6-5 . TRBJ1-1
CASGRGGSPLNEQFF TGTGCCAGTGGCAGAGGCGGGAGTCCCCTCAATGAGCAGTTCTTC TRBD2 TRBV19 . TRBJ2-1
CASSPPFRGEQFF TGTGCCAGCTCACCACCGTTTAGGGGTGAGCAGTTCTTC . TRBV18 . TRBJ2-1